The TCR beta chain under discussion was sequenced for a study of T-cell memory formation after mild COVID-19 (dated by TCRdb to the early 2020s). Describing the broader study: Most TCR sequence clusters were specific to one of the two donors. In two donors, T-cell clones that expanded and contracted after mild COVID-19 were tracked by sequencing TCRalpha and TCRbeta repertoires over time. Two young, previously healthy adult volunteers made up the cohort, one male and one female. Broad study findings and their caveats: The detection of some responding clones in pre-infection memory suggests that pre-existing cross-reactive memory T cells joined the SARS-CoV-2 response. Clones that contracted from day 15 to 85 showed balanced CD4/CD8 phenotypes, whereas a second wave of clones that expanded from day 15 to 37 leaned towards CD4+. Contracting CD4+ clones appeared mostly in the CM and EM memory subsets, whereas CD8+ clones were enriched in EMRA. The study covered only two mild cases, and larger cohorts including severe cases with pre-infection samples were considered necessary. SARS-CoV-2 specificity of the second-wave clones peaking on day 37 was not confirmed.

Instrument on record: Illumina NovaSeq 6000. TCRalpha and TCRbeta cDNA libraries were constructed by 5'RACE with constant-segment primers, with sample barcodes and unique molecular identifiers being introduced. Trizol reagent was used to extract RNA from every sample. Libraries were amplified in two PCR steps, with a second sample barcode and Illumina TruSeq adapters added in the second step. Sequencing of the libraries was done on an Illumina NovaSeq, producing 2 x 150 bp paired-end reads. As for the authors' bioinformatics: Demultiplexing of reads and collapsing into UMI-guided consensus sequences were performed with migec v1.2.7. Using mixcr v2.1.11, UMI consensuses were aligned to TRA and TRB V and J templates and then assembled into clonotypes. A clonotype was counted as expanded or contracted only if both edgeR and NoisET called the change significant, with noise models trained on biological replicates. For edgeR calls, a false discovery rate-adjusted p below 0.01 and a log2 fold-change threshold of 1 were applied. As an exploratory analysis of dynamics, max-normalized trajectories of the 1000 most abundant clonotypes were examined with PCA combined with hierarchical clustering. Separately sequenced CD4+ and CD8+ repertoires were used to assign the CD4 or CD8 phenotype of responding clones. TCRdb ran its own pipeline on the public reads, namely fastp trimming at Q25 and MiXCR clone calling, and kept in-frame beta chains. Each entry merges the rows of one CDR3 protein and shows their most common DNA and genes. These V and J calls derive from TCRdb rather than the authors' analysis. This sample comprises roughly 620,000 distinct CDR3 sequences, roughly 17% of them detected only once. The ten top clones hold around 13% of the sample.

As for this clonotype: Its antigen specificity is not known. No clone much larger than this one lies a single base away; base qualities are absent.

PBMCs were isolated by Ficoll-Paque density gradient centrifugation. CDR3 length: 15 amino acids, cysteine to phenylalanine. Of all the DNA, just the CDR3 is kept, 45 bases in frame from base 1. V drops 2 bases and J drops 0 bases, leaving 8 bases in between. Recombination linked TRBV12-3 or TRBV12-4 to TRBJ1-5, with the D gene not confidently named. Sequenced: PBMCs or a T cell subset sorted from them (not recorded which). The source of this sequence is an adult woman who had mild COVID-19 (a few samples of this study predate the infection). The sample titles of this study are shuffled in the database, so cell type and time point are left out; the donor was told from shared clones. The CDR3 region: CASSLYSNSNQPQHF. The nucleotide sequence is given as TGTGCCAGCAGTTTATACAGTAATAGCAATCAGCCCCAGCATTTT.